A selection of T cell receptor beta chains follows, all from one sample in a study of shared clonotypes between healthy human individuals. Repertoires were generated with immunoSEQ multiplex PCR, while TCRdb's copy carries only in-frame clones and drops some. The sample carries about 2,200,000 clones, approximately 94% recorded once. What was sequenced was naive CD8+ T cells from PBMCs. The receptors originated from a man aged 18 to 30 in good health. Some clones in this sample may be carry-over from other donors' samples. Each CDR3 is given with its conserved first and last residue. Each record gives: V gene, D gene, J gene, clone size, CDR3 DNA, CDR3 protein. The D gene is left open where the match is weak. Some rows have no size entry. The others give once, few or many, or a class for an expanded clone.

V gene: TRBV28
D gene: .
J gene: TRBJ1-2
clone size: .
CDR3 DNA: TGTGCCAGCAGTCCAAACAGGGCTGATACTAACTATGGCTACACCTTC
CDR3 protein: CASSPNRADTNYGYTF

V gene: TRBV15
D gene: .
J gene: TRBJ1-1
clone size: .
CDR3 DNA: TGTGCCACCAGCAGAGATGACGCAGGGATGAACACTGAAGCTTTCTTT
CDR3 protein: CATSRDDAGMNTEAFF

V gene: TRBV27
D gene: TRBD1
J gene: TRBJ2-2
clone size: .
CDR3 DNA: TGTGCCAGCAGTTCCCCGGGACAGGGGGTTGCCGGGGAGCTGTTTTTT
CDR3 protein: CASSSPGQGVAGELFF

V gene: TRBV9
D gene: .
J gene: TRBJ1-3
clone size: .
CDR3 DNA: TGTGCCAGCAGCGAACCCCACGGCTCACCCTCTGGAAACACCATATATTTT
CDR3 protein: CASSEPHGSPSGNTIYF

V gene: TRBV13
D gene: .
J gene: TRBJ1-1
clone size: .
CDR3 DNA: TGTGCCAGCAGCTTAGGGGGAGGGACTGAAGCTTTCTTT
CDR3 protein: CASSLGGGTEAFF

V gene: TRBV27
D gene: .
J gene: TRBJ2-1
clone size: .
CDR3 DNA: TGTGCCAGCAGTTCCCTTCTTCCTCGTACAGGAGTGGATGAGCAGTTCTTC
CDR3 protein: CASSSLLPRTGVDEQFF

V gene: TRBV21-1
D gene: .
J gene: TRBJ2-5
clone size: once
CDR3 DNA: TGTGCCAGCAGCAAAGCGGCGACAGCCCAAGAGACCCAGTACTTC
CDR3 protein: CASSKAATAQETQYF

V gene: TRBV29-1
D gene: .
J gene: TRBJ2-1
clone size: .
CDR3 DNA: TGCAGCGTGCCCGGGTGGGGCTACTACAATGAGCAGTTCTTC
CDR3 protein: CSVPGWGYYNEQFF

V gene: TRBV5-1
D gene: .
J gene: TRBJ1-1
clone size: .
CDR3 DNA: TGCGCCAGCAGCTTTTGGCCAGGACCGAACACTGAAGCTTTCTTT
CDR3 protein: CASSFWPGPNTEAFF

V gene: TRBV27
D gene: TRBD2
J gene: TRBJ2-1
clone size: .
CDR3 DNA: TGTGCCAGCAGTTTACTAGGGACTAGCGGGAGTAAGGATGAGCAGTTCTTC
CDR3 protein: CASSLLGTSGSKDEQFF

V gene: TRBV5-6
D gene: .
J gene: TRBJ1-1
clone size: .
CDR3 DNA: TGTGCCAGCAGCTTGGTTATACAGGACACTGAAGCTTTCTTT
CDR3 protein: CASSLVIQDTEAFF

V gene: TRBV6-5
D gene: TRBD2
J gene: TRBJ2-5
clone size: .
CDR3 DNA: TGTGCCAGCAGTTACTCGGGGGGGAGGGCGGAGACCCAGTACTTC
CDR3 protein: CASSYSGGRAETQYF

V gene: TRBV27
D gene: TRBD2
J gene: TRBJ2-1
clone size: .
CDR3 DNA: TGTGCCAGCAGCCTAGCGGGAGTAAATGAGCAGTTCTTC
CDR3 protein: CASSLAGVNEQFF

V gene: TRBV11-2
D gene: TRBD1
J gene: TRBJ1-4
clone size: .
CDR3 DNA: TGTGCCAGCAGCCGACAGGGACAGCCGCATGAAAAACTGTTTTTT
CDR3 protein: CASSRQGQPHEKLFF

V gene: TRBV13
D gene: .
J gene: TRBJ2-2
clone size: .
CDR3 DNA: TGTGCCAGCAGCTCAACCACAGGTTACGGGGAGCTGTTTTTT
CDR3 protein: CASSSTTGYGELFF

V gene: TRBV9
D gene: .
J gene: TRBJ2-7
clone size: .
CDR3 DNA: TGTGCCAGCAGCGTAGATGGGGGACCGAGCTCCTACGAGCAGTACTTC
CDR3 protein: CASSVDGGPSSYEQYF

V gene: TRBV6-5
D gene: .
J gene: TRBJ2-6
clone size: .
CDR3 DNA: TGTGCCAGCAACTACGGGGCAGGTGGGGCCAACGTCCTGACTTTC
CDR3 protein: CASNYGAGGANVLTF

V gene: TRBV27
D gene: .
J gene: TRBJ2-7
clone size: .
CDR3 DNA: TGTGTCGCGGGGAGGGGGGTAACCTACGAGCAGTACTTC
CDR3 protein: CVAGRGVTYEQYF

V gene: TRBV19
D gene: .
J gene: TRBJ2-7
clone size: .
CDR3 DNA: TGTGCCAGTAGTATCGGTGTTAGATACGAGCAGTACTTC
CDR3 protein: CASSIGVRYEQYF

V gene: TRBV4-2
D gene: TRBD2
J gene: TRBJ2-3
clone size: .
CDR3 DNA: TGTGCCAGCAGCCAAGCCCCCAAAGCCAGGGAGGGTGGTGATACGCAGTATTTT
CDR3 protein: CASSQAPKAREGGDTQYF